This T cell receptor (beta chain) was sequenced during a study of Ad26.COV2.S vaccination and SARS-CoV-2 variants. Looking at the study overall: Donor was in the COV1001 Ad26.COV2.S trial arm. Study findings and constraints: Measures of TCR breadth and depth may have fallen short of total T cell responses. The study found higher spike-specific TCR breadth in vaccine than placebo recipients.

As concerns this clone: The target antigen is unknown.

Treatment specified: some 20 received Ad26.COV2.S at low or high dose, single or two shots; about 5 received placebo; per-sample allocation not given. Collection of the samples took place on day 63 after the first injection of vaccine or placebo. Profiling relied on immunoSEQ multiplex PCR, and the TCRdb table lists in-frame clones only, not all of them. The sample lists about 460,000 clones, about 89% seen once, with approximately 1.7% in the top ten. The V end was cut by 5 bases, the J end by 5 bases, with 18 bases between. Germline V lookup: CDR1 SGHTA, CDR2 FQGNSA. The CDR3 is made up of 15 amino acids.

The source of this sequence is a person aged 18-65 years who received the Ad26.COV2.S COVID-19 vaccine or a placebo. The chain combines TRBV7-2 with TRBJ2-5; either TRBD1 or TRBD2 may supply D (5 bases each). Sample: peripheral blood, taken in a trial of Ad26.COV2.S vaccine versus placebo. The CDR3, as DNA: TGTGCCAGCAGCCCCACAGGAGGTGCGTTTGAGACCCAGTACTTC. This translates into CASSPTGGAFETQYF. Full variable domain (remainder filled in from reference TRBV7-2 and TRBJ2-5): GAGVSQSPSNKVTEKGKDVELRCDPISGHTALYWYRQSLGQGLEFLIYFQGNSAPDKSGLPSDRFSAERTGGSVSTLTIQRTQQEDSAVYLCASSPTGGAFETQYFGPGTRLLVL.